This record covers a single T cell receptor (beta chain). Study processing details: Reference gene primer amplification gave nucleated cell count estimates. The assay was immunoSEQ multiplex PCR, and TCRdb's table has in-frame clones only and misses some. V, J and clone size are taken as reported in that table, and D and trimming were inferred from the DNA itself. Counted here are tens of thousands of clones, about 70% occurring once; the ten biggest clones make up about 14%. This record comes from a study of blood T cell repertoires in COVID-19. The wider study: The United States, Italy and Spain provided the acute and convalescent COVID-19 samples. PBMCs, B-cell-depleted T cells, or T cells provided the cDNA or gDNA that made up the material.

V was shortened by 7 bases and J by 4 bases, with 16 bases between the two germline ends. This CDR3 spans 15 amino acids. The germline V gene has CDR1 MNHEY and CDR2 SVGAGI. This receptor was identified in a woman in her seventies with acute or convalescent COVID-19. Material for sequencing was peripheral blood. The chain couples TRBV6-5 to TRBJ2-2, with D possibly TRBD1 on 5 matching bases. The CDR3 loop reads CASNQHGQGTGELFF. The CDR3 DNA reads as TGTGCCAGCAACCAACACGGCCAGGGCACCGGGGAGCTGTTTTTT.